Given below is one T cell receptor (beta chain) in context. It has no known antigen specificity. The sample holds no much larger clone one base away, and base qualities are not on file. The source of the sample is a study of shared clonotypes between healthy human individuals (TCRdb year 2020). For the wider study: A couple of women and a few men aged 18 to 49 years were included in the cohort. To estimate repertoire size and how much clonotypes are shared between individuals, the study performed deep sequencing of blood TCR repertoires from five healthy adults. For each donor, three plates each were used for CD4 naive and CD4 memory, two plates were used for CD8 naive, and one plate was used for CD8 memory. Between about 0.94 and 8.9 billion PBMCs per donor were obtained by leukapheresis. To increase sequencing depth and limit assay-specific biases, different laboratories used diverse techniques to prepare libraries and sequence TCR repertoires. Study-level results and caveats: Based on pairwise subsampling, the degree of clonotype sharing among donors was expected to be affected by sequencing depth. Larger estimated clonotype richness was generally found for naive subsets than for memory subsets. Across four donors, approximately 5% of naive CD4, approximately 3.6% of naive CD8, under 2.5% of memory CD4, and approximately 0.4% of memory CD8 clonotypes were shared. Clonotypes shared by all four sorted-subset donors showed higher generation probabilities than non-shared clonotypes. Sampling was restricted to blood, and TCR repertoires in tissue are likely to differ from TCR repertoires in blood. The genetic and exposure-history diversity represented was limited by the small number of donors. Incomplete sequencing was indicated by rarefaction of sorted-subset datasets, despite the large sequencing depth.

TCR CDR3 regions were amplified from genomic DNA by multiplex PCR using the deep immunoSEQ assay. Genomic DNA extracted from each cell subset was distributed evenly over all wells of several immunoSEQ 96-well plates, and each plate served as one replicate. For sorted subsets, approximately 190 ng of genomic DNA, equivalent to 25,000 to 35,000 T cell genomes, went into each replicate PCR. Purified libraries were quantified with a Qubit 3.0 fluorometer, sized on a Bioanalyzer 2100, and re-quantified with the KAPA Library Quantification kit. Each immunoSEQ 96-well plate was sequenced on its own single-read 150-cycle Illumina NextSeq 550 flow cell. The original methods were these. The immunoSEQ output contained only junctional sequences without quality scores, so filtering could not match that applied to full-length reads. Sequences were annotated with PyIR, a Python wrapper for IgBLAST v1.9, using IMGT germline references to assign V/J genes and CDR3. Reads with weak V/J assignments (E-value above 1e-6), missing CDR3, stop codons, out-of-frame junctions, or ambiguous translated residues were removed. V3J clonotypes were defined by identical inferred V gene, J gene, and CDR3 amino acid sequence. Percentage overlap between repertoires was computed as shared unique clonotypes divided by the size of the smaller repertoire. Richness of each repertoire was evaluated using RTK rarefaction, the Chao1 estimator, and Recon v2.1 estimates of unobserved clonotypes. For all TCRbeta clonotypes obtained by the gDNA method from a few donors, generation probabilities were computed with OLGA. Imported from immuneACCESS, the table was reduced by TCRdb to in-frame sequences with V and J called. These copies leave out some clones; in studies compared against another copy, an unresolved V gene accounts for under half, and the cause of the remainder is not known. The D gene and trimming were derived from the DNA, and the V and J assignments and clone size from that table. Within this sample are approximately 1,500,000 clones, with 96% of them counted one time only. The ten biggest clones cover about 1.2% of the sample.

The donors were healthy, HIV-negative adults who had no recently reported acute infections or vaccinations. Only Caucasian adults living in Nashville, Tennessee, USA were represented among the donors. CD4+ T cells were enriched by magnetic negative selection; naive cells were then positively selected on CD45RA, and the negative fraction formed the memory subset. After blood collection by leukapheresis, PBMCs were isolated using Ficoll-Histopaque density gradient centrifugation and then cryopreserved in the vapor phase of liquid nitrogen. Analytical flow cytometry was used to check the purity and quantity of every magnetically sorted T cell population. Genomic DNA was isolated from each sorted fraction and quantified by UV absorbance on a Nanodrop 2000c. This TCR came from a man aged 30-40 years in good health. Sequencing input: naive CD4+ T cells sorted from blood. The sample's cell subset or site, from its label and the paper: CD45RA+ positively selected.

The nucleotide sequence is TGTGCCAGCAGGGGACAAAACACTGAAGCTTTCTTT. Its coded protein is CASRGQNTEAFF. The chain uses TRBV2 and TRBJ1-1; the D gene is perhaps TRBD1, from 6 matching bases. The CDR3 numbers 12 residues from cysteine through phenylalanine. The read is trimmed to its CDR3 DNA, 36 bases read in frame from base 1. CDR1 and CDR2 were assigned from the germline V gene as SNHLY and FYNNEI. The trim is 6 bases for V and 2 bases for J, with a gap of 7 bases between the germline ends. Full variable domain (CDR3 extended with the reference TRBV2 and TRBJ1-1 proteins): EPEVTQTPSHQVTQMGQEVILRCVPISNHLYFYWYRQILGQKVEFLVSFYNNEISEKSEIFDDQFSVERPDGSNFTLKIRSTKLEDSAMYFCASRGQNTEAFFGQGTRLTVV.